The 25 T cell receptor beta chains reported below all come from one sample, sequenced in a study of T cells in Graves' hyperthyroidism and ophthalmopathy. Researchers amplified the TCR beta CDR3 regions from RNA transcripts. The primer set for the first-round RT-PCR of the TCR CDR3 was HTBI. TCRdb fed the multiplex PCR reads into MiXCR, producing one record per CDR3 protein. The sample holds roughly 740,000 distinct CDR3 sequences, 15% to 20% seen once. Sequenced input: blood. The receptors derive from a man between 18 and 29 years old with Graves' hyperthyroidism.

The chain has TRBV9 and TRBJ2-1, with TRBD2 matching over 7 bases. J was trimmed by 4 bases and V by 3 bases; bases with no gene match: 4. The CDR3 covers 14 residues. CDR1 is SGDLS, CDR2 YYNGEE, per germline. DNA for the CDR3: TGTGCCAGCAGCGAAACAGCGGGGTACAATGAGCAGTTCTTC. It specifies CASSETAGYNEQFF.

This clonotype was recorded a few times. The chain has TRBV4-1 and TRBJ2-7, with D hard to call. CDR3 length: 11 amino acids. The germline CDR1 and CDR2 sequences are MGHRA and YSYEKL. V was clipped by 3 bases and J by 5 bases, with 5 bases between them. In nucleotides, the CDR3 is TGCGCCAGCAGCCATGGCGACGAGCAGTACTTC. Translation gives CASSHGDEQYF.

The chain couples TRBV7-9 to TRBJ2-5; D is undetermined. CDR1 is SEHNR, CDR2 FQNEAQ, per germline (reference sequence). Deletions cut 10 bases from V and 0 bases from J, with 15 bases between. CDR3 length: 14 amino acids. The CDR3 DNA is TGTGCCACCACAGCTTGGGCAGACCAAGAGACCCAGTACTTC. Its protein is CATTAWADQETQYF.

CDR3 protein: CASPTFRGENIQYF. The DNA for the CDR3 is TGTGCCAGCCCAACTTTTCGGGGGGAAAACATTCAGTACTTC. The chain couples TRBV18 to TRBJ2-4; 7 nucleotides line up with TRBD2. This CDR3 is 14 amino acids long. J was trimmed by 5 bases and V by 8 bases; bases with no gene match: 9. Germline V lookup: CDR1 KGHSH, CDR2 LQKENI.

This clonotype was observed a few times. The V call is TRBV29-1, the J call TRBJ2-6; 8 positions match TRBD2. V was clipped by 6 bases and J by 0 bases; unmatched bases: 1. The length of the CDR3 is 14 residues. Germline CDR1 is SQVTM and CDR2 is ANQGSEA. CDR3 loop: CSVAGDSGANVLTF. The CDR3 nucleotides read TGCAGCGTAGCGGGGGACTCTGGGGCCAACGTCCTGACTTTC.

With regard to this clonotype: One end of the junction fails to match germline, which may point to a read error. The chain joins TRBV12-3 or TRBV12-4 to TRBJ1-1; TRBD1 might be the D (6 bases). The CDR3 totals 14 residues. In DNA form, the CDR3 reads TGTGCCAGCAGTTTAGGGGGGCGGGGAACTGGAGCTTTCTTT. Translating gives CASSLGGRGTGAFF.

This chain uses TRBV29-1 with TRBJ1-1; perhaps TRBD1 as D (5 bases). The germline V gene has CDR1 SQVTM and CDR2 ANQGSEA. The ends were cut back, 7 bases at V and 4 bases at J, with 16 bases in the middle. This CDR3 comprises 13 residues. The CDR3, as DNA: TGCAGCGGGGCCCGGACACTAGGCACTGAAGCTTTCTTT. This translates into CSGARTLGTEAFF.

The chain couples TRBV20-1 to TRBJ1-1, with a possible D match to TRBD1 (6 bases). Germline V gives CDR1 DFQATT, CDR2 SNEGSKA (reference sequence). This CDR3 is built from 13 residues. V was shortened by 4 bases and J by 6 bases, with 15 bases between the two germline ends. The CDR3 protein is CSAIVGGRAEAFF. The CDR3 region has the DNA TGCAGTGCTATTGTGGGGGGCCGGGCTGAAGCTTTCTTT.

This clonotype was recorded a few times. In DNA, the CDR3 is TGCAGTGCTCCCCGGACAGGAACCGTTTTTGGCTATGGCTACACCTTC. Its translation: CSAPRTGTVFGYGYTF. This chain links TRBV20-1 with TRBJ1-2; TRBD1 aligns across 7 bases. Germline loops: CDR1 DFQATT, CDR2 SNEGSKA (reference sequence). The CDR3 runs to 16 residues. With V trimmed by 5 bases and J by 4 bases, 16 bases remained unmatched.

This clonotype was counted at least ten times. The CDR3 region is CSARDGGGRSNQPQHF. The CDR3 region has the DNA TGCAGTGCTAGAGATGGGGGCGGACGTAGCAATCAGCCCCAGCATTTT. V is TRBV20-1 and J is TRBJ1-5; TRBD1 is a possible D gene (6 bases). The V and J ends lost 0 bases and 0 bases respectively, with 12 bases between them. CDR1 is DFQATT and CDR2 is SNEGSKA in the germline V gene (reference sequence). The CDR3 totals 16 residues.

CDR3 loop: CSAPFPGQETQYF. CDR3 nucleotide sequence: TGCAGTGCCCCCTTCCCGGGGCAAGAGACCCAGTACTTC. This chain uses TRBV20-1 with TRBJ2-5, with a possible D match to TRBD2 (5 bases). There are 13 residues in the CDR3. The germline CDR1 and CDR2 sequences are DFQATT and SNEGSKA (reference sequence). V lost 6 bases and J lost 2, with 13 bases in between.

This clonotype has just a few counts. J is TRBJ2-1 and V is TRBV24-1; the D is unclear. The CDR3 length is 16 residues. The ends were cut back, 0 bases at V and 0 bases at J, with 8 bases in the middle. CDR1 KGHDR and CDR2 SFDVKD come from the germline V gene. Here the CDR3 DNA reads TGTGCCACCAGTGATTTGCCTACGAGCTCCTACAATGAGCAGTTCTTC. It codes for CATSDLPTSSYNEQFF.

The chain combines TRBV20-1 with TRBJ2-5; tentative D call: TRBD1 (6 bases). Between the trimmed V and J ends, which lost 5 bases and 5 bases, there was a span of 15 bases. The CDR3 is 13 residues long. Germline V gene lookup returns CDR1 DFQATT and CDR2 SNEGSKA (reference sequence). The CDR3 nucleotides read TGCAGTGCTCCATCGACAGGACGGGAGACCCAGTACTTC. It codes for CSAPSTGRETQYF.

This clonotype was recorded many times. This chain connects TRBV12-3 or TRBV12-4 to TRBJ2-1; D perhaps matches TRBD2 (6 bases). This CDR3 spans 17 amino acids. V was clipped by 1 base and J by 3 bases, with 16 bases between them. The CDR3 here is CASSLGTAGPIYNEQFF. DNA for the CDR3: TGTGCCAGCAGTTTAGGAACCGCGGGGCCGATCTACAATGAGCAGTTCTTC.

The genes are TRBV19 and TRBJ2-7; D is perhaps TRBD1 (5 bases). This CDR3 region has 14 residues. The V end was cut by 4 bases, the J end by 5 bases, with 15 bases between. The germline gives CDR1 LNHDA, CDR2 SQIVND (reference sequence). The CDR3 spells CASSKGRAINEQYF. As DNA, the CDR3 is TGTGCCAGTAGTAAGGGCAGGGCAATCAACGAGCAGTACTTC.

In its sample, this clonotype was seen many times. The chain recombines TRBV28 with TRBJ2-7; 7 bases are a match to TRBD1. The CDR3 has 12 residues. Germline V gives CDR1 MDHEN, CDR2 SYDVKM. The junction had 2 bases not matched to a gene; V was cut back by 6 bases and J by 3 bases. The CDR3 coding sequence is TGTGCCAGCAGAGGGGGCTTCTACGAGCAGTACTTC. This gives the protein CASRGGFYEQYF. Combining the CDR3 with reference TRBV28 and TRBJ2-7 gives the whole variable domain DVKVTQSSRYLVKRTGEKVFLECVQDMDHENMFWYRQDPGLGLRLIYFSYDVKMKEKGDIPEGYSVSREKKERFSLILESASTNQTSMYLCASRGGFYEQYFGPGTRLTVT.

The sample holds many counts of this clonotype. This chain joins TRBV12-3 or TRBV12-4 and TRBJ2-2, with D perhaps TRBD1 (6 bases). Deletions cut 8 bases from V and 4 bases from J, with 14 bases between. This CDR3 comprises 14 residues. Here the CDR3 reads CASGRGGGTGELFF. CDR3 in DNA: TGTGCCAGCGGCCGAGGGGGTGGCACCGGGGAGCTGTTTTTT.

The chain has TRBV28 and TRBJ1-5; no clear D gene. The CDR3 runs 16 residues. V dropped 4 bases and J dropped 2 bases, with 15 bases sitting between them. Germline CDR1 is MDHEN and CDR2 is SYDVKM. The CDR3 spells CASSSSQVGGNQPQHF. The CDR3 DNA sequence: TGTGCCAGCAGTTCTTCTCAGGTCGGGGGCAATCAGCCCCAGCATTTT. The full variable domain, in which reference TRBV28 and TRBJ1-5 provide the parts outside the CDR3, is DVKVTQSSRYLVKRTGEKVFLECVQDMDHENMFWYRQDPGLGLRLIYFSYDVKMKEKGDIPEGYSVSREKKERFSLILESASTNQTSMYLCASSSSQVGGNQPQHFGDGTRLSIL.

Many counts were recorded for this clonotype. The chain has TRBV27 and TRBJ2-7; D call uncertain. Between the trimmed V and J ends, which lost 0 bases and 6 bases, there was a span of 9 bases. Germline CDR1 reads MNHEY; CDR2 reads SMNVEV (reference sequence). The CDR3 runs 13 residues. CDR3 in amino acids: CASSLSPRTEQYF. The CDR3 nucleotides read TGTGCCAGCAGTTTATCCCCCAGGACCGAGCAGTACTTC.

This clonotype was detected a few times. V gene TRBV5-6 combines with J gene TRBJ2-7; D is perhaps TRBD2 (6 bases). The CDR3 is 15 residues long. V was clipped by 4 bases and J by 6 bases, with 20 bases between them. The germline V gene has CDR1 SGHDT and CDR2 YYEEEE. CDR3 in amino acids: CASSHGLSPFVEQYF. DNA for the CDR3: TGTGCCAGCAGCCACGGACTAAGTCCCTTCGTCGAGCAGTACTTC.

This clonotype was counted ten times or more. The chain links TRBV6-1 to TRBJ1-1; 7 positions match TRBD1. With 5 bases clipped from V and 6 bases from J, the junction kept 9 bases outside the gene matches. This CDR3 has 14 residues. From germline, CDR1 is MNHNS and CDR2 SASEGT. The CDR3 is CASSRQGGRAEAFF. DNA for the CDR3: TGTGCCAGCAGTCGACAGGGAGGACGCGCTGAAGCTTTCTTT.

This clonotype was counted only a few times. The chain uses TRBV12-5 and TRBJ1-1; D is ambiguous. Trimming removed 6 bases at V and 5 bases at J, with 7 bases between. The CDR3 is 11 residues long. The germline CDR1 and CDR2 sequences are LGHNT and FRNRAP. CDR3: CASGRETEAFF. DNA of the CDR3: TGTGCTAGTGGCCGGGAGACTGAAGCTTTCTTT.

There are a few counts of this clonotype. The chain combines TRBV29-1 with TRBJ2-7, with 7 bases matching TRBD1. The CDR3 loop spans 12 amino acids. Germline assignment: CDR1 SQVTM and CDR2 ANQGSEA. Unmatched junction bases numbered 5, after V lost 7 bases and J lost 2 bases. The DNA for the CDR3 is TGCAGCGCTGGACAGGCTCCCTACGAGCAGTACTTC. Its translation: CSAGQAPYEQYF.

This clonotype occurred a few times. V gene TRBV28 combines with J gene TRBJ2-4; D call uncertain. Trimming stripped 10 bases from V and 0 bases from J, with 10 bases between. The CDR3 is 13 residues long. Germline V gives CDR1 MDHEN, CDR2 SYDVKM. The CDR3 nucleotides read TGTGCCACCAAGCTCCTAGCCAAAAACATTCAGTACTTC. It translates to CATKLLAKNIQYF.

In this sample, this clonotype turned up a few times. The J gene is TRBJ2-1, the V gene TRBV6-2 or TRBV6-3; D gene uncertain. Germline V lookup: CDR1 MNHEY, CDR2 SVGEGT. The ends were cut back, 2 bases at V and 1 base at J, with 9 bases in the middle. The CDR3 has 15 amino acids. The CDR3 reads CASSYGVVSYNEQFF. CDR3 coding DNA: TGTGCCAGCAGTTACGGTGTGGTTTCCTACAATGAGCAGTTCTTC.